This T cell receptor (beta chain) was sequenced for a study of glioma-infiltrating T cells after dendritic cell vaccination. Profiled with immunoSEQ multiplex PCR; TCRdb holds only in-frame clones, not every one. This sample yields tens of thousands of clones, of which about 87% are seen a single time; approximately 2.9% belongs to the top ten. The V end lost 5 bases, the J end lost 3 bases, and 17 bases lay between the germline ends. From germline, CDR1 is SGHTA and CDR2 FQGTGA. This CDR3 has 15 residues. The TCR comes from a human donor with glioblastoma. The input for sequencing was blood, taken before dendritic cell vaccination. This rearrangement joins TRBV7-3 to TRBJ2-7; D might be TRBD1 (6 bases). The CDR3 DNA reads TGTGCCAGCAGCATGGGACCGGACAGCGTCTACGAGCAGTACTTC. This sequence encodes CASSMGPDSVYEQYF.